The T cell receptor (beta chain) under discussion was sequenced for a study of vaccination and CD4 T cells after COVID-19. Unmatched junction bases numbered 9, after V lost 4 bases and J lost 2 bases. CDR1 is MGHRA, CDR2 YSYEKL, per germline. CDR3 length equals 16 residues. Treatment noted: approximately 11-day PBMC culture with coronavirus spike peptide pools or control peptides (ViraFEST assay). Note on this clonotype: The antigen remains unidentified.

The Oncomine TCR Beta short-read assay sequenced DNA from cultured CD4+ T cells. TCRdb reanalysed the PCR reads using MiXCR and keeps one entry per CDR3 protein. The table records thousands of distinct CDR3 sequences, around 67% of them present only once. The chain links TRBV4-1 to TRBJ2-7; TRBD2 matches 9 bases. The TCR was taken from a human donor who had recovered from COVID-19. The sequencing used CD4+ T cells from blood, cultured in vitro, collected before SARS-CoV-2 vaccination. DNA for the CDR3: TGCGCCAGCAGCCCCTATAGCGGGAGACCCCCCTACGAGCAGTACTTC. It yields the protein CASSPYSGRPPYEQYF.